The 14 T cell receptor beta chains listed next were all sequenced from one sample in a study of T cells in Graves' hyperthyroidism and ophthalmopathy. Amplified regions were TCR beta CDR3 sequences from RNA transcripts. The study used the HTBI primer set for a first-round RT-PCR of the TCR CDR3. From the multiplex PCR reads, TCRdb called clonotypes with MiXCR, one entry per CDR3 protein. The data contain 450,000 to 550,000 distinct CDR3 sequences, roughly 24% of them seen just once; the ten biggest clones take up roughly 12%. The sample comprised blood. Receptor source: a woman aged 30 to 39 with Graves' ophthalmopathy.

The chain uses TRBV19 and TRBJ2-4, with D maybe TRBD1 (5 bases). The V end was cut by 3 bases, the J end by 1 base, with 10 bases between. The CDR3 length is 15 residues. Germline CDR1 reads LNHDA; CDR2 reads SQIVND (reference sequence). CDR3 nucleotides: TGTGCCAGTAGTATGGCAGGGATGGCCAAAAACATTCAGTACTTC. It is translated as CASSMAGMAKNIQYF. The full variable domain, in which reference TRBV19 and TRBJ2-4 provide the parts outside the CDR3, is DGGITQSPKYLFRKEGQNVTLSCEQNLNHDAMYWYRQDPGQGLRLIYYSQIVNDFQKGDIAEGYSVSREKKESFPLTVTSAQKNPTAFYLCASSMAGMAKNIQYFGAGTRLSVL.

Ten or more counts support this clonotype. The chain combines TRBV5-1 with TRBJ2-3; D is unresolved. Per germline, CDR1 SGHRS and CDR2 YFSETQ. This CDR3 spans 13 amino acids. Trimming removed 0 bases at V and 4 bases at J, with 6 bases between. Here the CDR3 reads CASSLDNSDTQYF. CDR3 sequence (DNA): TGCGCCAGCAGCTTGGACAACTCAGATACGCAGTATTTT.

This clonotype was seen repeatedly, ten times or more. The genes are TRBV6-1 and TRBJ2-5; D not resolved. The ends were cut back, 7 bases at V and 2 bases at J, with 11 bases in the middle. The CDR3 is made up of 13 amino acids. Germline-derived CDR1 and CDR2 are MNHNS and SASEGT. The CDR3 coding sequence is TGTGCCAGCACTCCTCGTGGGCAAGAGACCCAGTACTTC. This gives the protein CASTPRGQETQYF.

For the CDR3, the DNA is TGTGCCAGCAATCCGCGGACTAACTATGGCTACACCTTC. This codes for CASNPRTNYGYTF. This chain joins TRBV6-2 or TRBV6-3 and TRBJ1-2; D is unresolved. CDR3 size: 13 residues. Germline V lookup: CDR1 MNHEY, CDR2 SVGEGT. V lost 7 bases and J 0 bases, leaving 9 bases between the germline ends.

In its sample, this clonotype was seen many times. V usage is TRBV11-2 and J usage is TRBJ1-2; D might be TRBD1 (6 bases). V was clipped by 4 bases and J by 3 bases, with 21 bases between them. This CDR3 comprises 17 residues. The germline V gene has CDR1 SGHAT and CDR2 FQNNGV. CDR3 in DNA: TGTGCCAGCAGCTCGCGGGGAAGCACAGGGACACACTATGGCTACACCTTC. The encoded protein is CASSSRGSTGTHYGYTF.

V usage is TRBV29-1 and J usage is TRBJ2-5; tentatively, D is TRBD1 or TRBD2 (5 bases each). The V gene's germline CDR1 is SQVTM and CDR2 ANQGSEA. Trimming stripped 4 bases from V and 2 bases from J, with 17 bases between. This CDR3 region has 15 residues. DNA of the CDR3: TGCAGCGTTGGGGGGTGGGTAGTGCCACAAGAGACCCAGTACTTC. Translated: CSVGGWVVPQETQYF.

This clonotype was seen many times. V and J are TRBV24-1 and TRBJ2-2; 9 bases map to TRBD1. The trim removed 3 bases at V and 0 bases at J, leaving 13 bases unmatched. Germline CDR1 is KGHDR and CDR2 is SFDVKD. CDR3 size: 20 residues. The CDR3 sequence is CATSDNRDRVSRANTGELFF. The DNA of the CDR3 is TGTGCCACCAGTGATAACCGGGACAGGGTCTCAAGGGCGAACACCGGGGAGCTGTTTTTT.

The chain has TRBV6-1 and TRBJ1-5; D call uncertain. Trimming pared 9 bases from V and 3 bases from J, leaving 12 bases between. There are 13 residues in the CDR3. Germline V gene lookup returns CDR1 MNHNS and CDR2 SASEGT. The CDR3 nucleotides are TGTGCCAGGTTCCGGTCCATCAATCAGCCCCAGCATTTT. Its translation: CARFRSINQPQHF.

This clonotype was seen ten or more times. The chain joins TRBV20-1 to TRBJ1-1, with D maybe TRBD1 (5 bases). The CDR3 consists of 14 residues. Germline-derived CDR1 and CDR2 are DFQATT and SNEGSKA (reference sequence). V gave up 0 bases and J gave up 1 base, with 9 bases separating them. The CDR3 region has the DNA TGCAGTGCTAGAGATGCCAGGGCGAACACTGAAGCTTTCTTT. The encoded protein is CSARDARANTEAFF.

This clonotype showed up just once. The chain uses TRBV13 and TRBJ2-7; 9 positions agree with TRBD1. V shed 3 bases and J 5 bases; nucleotides not matched to a gene: 8. The length of the CDR3 is 15 residues. The V gene's germline CDR1 is PRHDT and CDR2 FYEKMQ (reference sequence). DNA for the CDR3: TGTGCCAGCAGCTTGAAGGACAGGGGTCGCCACGAGCAGTACTTC. It codes for CASSLKDRGRHEQYF.

In its sample, this clonotype was seen a few times. The V gene is TRBV30, the J gene TRBJ2-2, with TRBD2 as a possible D gene (5 bases). The germline V gene encodes CDR1 GTSNPN and CDR2 SVGIG (reference sequence). With 5 bases removed from V and 15 bases from J, the gap between germline ends came to 16 bases. CDR3 length equals 11 residues. This chain's CDR3 is CAWEGAGSLFF. The CDR3 DNA sequence: TGTGCCTGGGAGGGCGCGGGCTCGTTGTTTTTT.

This clonotype was seen many times. The chain is built from TRBV6-5 and TRBJ1-2; D gene ambiguous. The CDR3 runs 12 residues. The V gene lost 0 bases and the J gene lost 5 bases, with 4 bases spanning the gap. Germline-derived CDR1 and CDR2 are MNHEY and SVGAGI. CDR3 sequence: CASSYSGYGYTF. CDR3 in DNA: TGTGCCAGCAGTTACTCGGGGTATGGCTACACCTTC.

The V gene is TRBV2, the J gene TRBJ2-7; 9 bases align to TRBD2. CDR1 is SNHLY, CDR2 FYNNEI, per germline. Losses at the gene ends were 6 bases for V and 0 bases for J; bases not matched to a gene: 6. This CDR3 region has 15 residues. CDR3 sequence (DNA): TGTGCCAGCAGGCGAGAGGGACTAGCCTCCTACGAGCAGTACTTC. It codes for CASRREGLASYEQYF.

This clonotype was counted a few times. The chain recombines TRBV5-1 with TRBJ2-7; TRBD1 might be the D (6 bases). This CDR3 is 14 amino acids long. The germline V and J ends were trimmed by 0 bases and 7 bases, with 14 bases remaining between them. Germline-derived CDR1 and CDR2 are SGHRS and YFSETQ. CDR3: CASSLDRVGLEQYF. The DNA for the CDR3 is TGCGCCAGCAGCTTGGACAGGGTGGGCCTGGAGCAGTACTTC.